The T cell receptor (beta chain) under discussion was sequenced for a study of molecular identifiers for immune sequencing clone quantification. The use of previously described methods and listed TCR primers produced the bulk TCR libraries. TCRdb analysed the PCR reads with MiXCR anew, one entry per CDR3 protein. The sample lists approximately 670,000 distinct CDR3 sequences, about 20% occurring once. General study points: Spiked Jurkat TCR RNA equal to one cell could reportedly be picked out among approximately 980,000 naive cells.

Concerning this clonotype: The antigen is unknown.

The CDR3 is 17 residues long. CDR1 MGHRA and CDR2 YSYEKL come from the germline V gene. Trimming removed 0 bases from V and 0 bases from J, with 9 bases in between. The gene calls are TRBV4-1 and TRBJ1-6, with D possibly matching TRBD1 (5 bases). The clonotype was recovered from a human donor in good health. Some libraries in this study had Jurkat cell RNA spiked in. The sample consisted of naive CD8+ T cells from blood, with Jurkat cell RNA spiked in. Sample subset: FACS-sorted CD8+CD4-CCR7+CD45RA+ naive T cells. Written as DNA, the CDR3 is TGCGCCAGCAGCCAAGATCACAGGAGCTCCTATAATTCACCCCTCCACTTT. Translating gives CASSQDHRSSYNSPLHF.